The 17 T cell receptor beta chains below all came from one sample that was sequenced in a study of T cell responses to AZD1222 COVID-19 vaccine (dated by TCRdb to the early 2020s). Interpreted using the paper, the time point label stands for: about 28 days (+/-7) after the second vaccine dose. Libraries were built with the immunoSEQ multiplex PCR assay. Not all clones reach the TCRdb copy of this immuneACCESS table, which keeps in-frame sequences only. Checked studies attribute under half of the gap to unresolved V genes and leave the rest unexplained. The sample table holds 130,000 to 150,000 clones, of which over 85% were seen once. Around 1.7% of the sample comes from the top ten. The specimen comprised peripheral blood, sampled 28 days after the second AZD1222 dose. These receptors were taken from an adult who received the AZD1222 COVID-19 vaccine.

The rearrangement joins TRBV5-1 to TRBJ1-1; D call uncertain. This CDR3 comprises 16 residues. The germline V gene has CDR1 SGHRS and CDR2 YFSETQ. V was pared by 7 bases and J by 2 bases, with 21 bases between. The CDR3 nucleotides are TGCGCCAGCTCGCAAACTTCGGCGGAAATCAACACTGAAGCTTTCTTT. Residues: CASSQTSAEINTEAFF.

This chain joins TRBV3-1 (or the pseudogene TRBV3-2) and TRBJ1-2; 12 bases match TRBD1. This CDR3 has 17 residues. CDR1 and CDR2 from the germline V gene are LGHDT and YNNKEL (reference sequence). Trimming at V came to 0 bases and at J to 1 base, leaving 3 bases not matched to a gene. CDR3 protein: CASSQEGQGADNYGYTF. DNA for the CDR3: TGTGCCAGCAGCCAAGAGGGACAGGGGGCCGATAACTATGGCTACACCTTC.

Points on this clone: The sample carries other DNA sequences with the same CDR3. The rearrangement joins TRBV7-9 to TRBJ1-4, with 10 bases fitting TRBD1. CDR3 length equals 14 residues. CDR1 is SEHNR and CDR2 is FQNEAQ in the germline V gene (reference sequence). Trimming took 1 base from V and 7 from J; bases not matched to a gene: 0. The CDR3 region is CASSLGTGGEKLFF. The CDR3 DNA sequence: TGTGCCAGCAGCTTAGGGACAGGGGGTGAAAAACTGTTTTTT.

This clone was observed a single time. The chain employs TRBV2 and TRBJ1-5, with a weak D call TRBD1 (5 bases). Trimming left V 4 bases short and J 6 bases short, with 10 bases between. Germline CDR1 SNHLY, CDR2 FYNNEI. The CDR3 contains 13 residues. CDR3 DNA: TGTGCCAGCAGTGGGGGGGAGGTTCAGCCCCAGCATTTT. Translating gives CASSGGEVQPQHF.

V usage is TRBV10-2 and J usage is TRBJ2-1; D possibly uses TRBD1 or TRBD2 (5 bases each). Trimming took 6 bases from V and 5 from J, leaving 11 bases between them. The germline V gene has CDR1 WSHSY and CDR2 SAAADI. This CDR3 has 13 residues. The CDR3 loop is CASRPGPDNEQFF. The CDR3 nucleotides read TGCGCCAGCAGGCCGGGGCCCGACAATGAGCAGTTCTTC.

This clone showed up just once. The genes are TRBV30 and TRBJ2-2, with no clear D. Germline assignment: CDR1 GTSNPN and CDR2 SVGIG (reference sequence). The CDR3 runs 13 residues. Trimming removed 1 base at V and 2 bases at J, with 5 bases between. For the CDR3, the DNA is TGTGCCTGGAGTGCAGTCAACACCGGGGAGCTGTTTTTT. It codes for CAWSAVNTGELFF.

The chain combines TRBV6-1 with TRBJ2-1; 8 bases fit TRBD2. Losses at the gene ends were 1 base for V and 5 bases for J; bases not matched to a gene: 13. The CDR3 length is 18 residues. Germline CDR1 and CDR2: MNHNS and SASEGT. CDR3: CASSEGRDTSGANNEQFF. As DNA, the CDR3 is TGTGCCAGCAGTGAAGGAAGGGACACTAGCGGCGCGAACAATGAGCAGTTCTTC.

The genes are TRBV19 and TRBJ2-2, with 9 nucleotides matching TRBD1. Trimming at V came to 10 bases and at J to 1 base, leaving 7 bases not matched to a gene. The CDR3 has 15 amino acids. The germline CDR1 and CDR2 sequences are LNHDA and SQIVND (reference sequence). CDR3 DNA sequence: TGTGCCACTAAAACAGGGGGCGAGAACACCGGGGAGCTGTTTTTT. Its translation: CATKTGGENTGELFF. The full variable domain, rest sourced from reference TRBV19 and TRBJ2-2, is DGGITQSPKYLFRKEGQNVTLSCEQNLNHDAMYWYRQDPGQGLRLIYYSQIVNDFQKGDIAEGYSVSREKKESFPLTVTSAQKNPTAFYLCATKTGGENTGELFFGEGSRLTVL.

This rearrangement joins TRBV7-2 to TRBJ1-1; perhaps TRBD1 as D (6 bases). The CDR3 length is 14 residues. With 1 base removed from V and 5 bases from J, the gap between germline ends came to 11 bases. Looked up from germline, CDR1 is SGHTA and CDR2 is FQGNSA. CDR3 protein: CASSLGRGVTEAFF. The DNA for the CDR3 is TGTGCCAGCAGCTTAGGGAGGGGGGTTACTGAAGCTTTCTTT.

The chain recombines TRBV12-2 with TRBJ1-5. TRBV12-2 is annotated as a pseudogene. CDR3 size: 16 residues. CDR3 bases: TGTGCAAGTCGCTCCCTCTTTTGGGGGAGGGCTCAGCCCCAGCATTTT. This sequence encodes CASRSLFWGRAQPQHF.

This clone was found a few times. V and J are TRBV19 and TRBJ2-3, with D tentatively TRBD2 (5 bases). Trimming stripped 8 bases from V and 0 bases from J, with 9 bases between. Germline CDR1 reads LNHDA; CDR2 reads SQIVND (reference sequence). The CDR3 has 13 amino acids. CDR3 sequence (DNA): TGTGCCAGTCACCGGGGAAGCACAGATACGCAGTATTTT. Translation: CASHRGSTDTQYF.

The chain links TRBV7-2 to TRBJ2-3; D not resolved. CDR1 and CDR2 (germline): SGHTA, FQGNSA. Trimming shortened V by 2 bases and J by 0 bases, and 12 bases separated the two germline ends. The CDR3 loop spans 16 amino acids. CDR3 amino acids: CASSLRRLTSTDTQYF. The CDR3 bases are TGTGCCAGCAGCTTACGAAGATTAACTAGCACAGATACGCAGTATTTT.

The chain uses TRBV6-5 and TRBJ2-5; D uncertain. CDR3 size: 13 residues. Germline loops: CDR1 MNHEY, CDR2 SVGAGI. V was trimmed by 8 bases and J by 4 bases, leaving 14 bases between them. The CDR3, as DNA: TGTGCCAGCGGTACCGGCCAGCGAGAGACCCAGTACTTC. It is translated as CASGTGQRETQYF.

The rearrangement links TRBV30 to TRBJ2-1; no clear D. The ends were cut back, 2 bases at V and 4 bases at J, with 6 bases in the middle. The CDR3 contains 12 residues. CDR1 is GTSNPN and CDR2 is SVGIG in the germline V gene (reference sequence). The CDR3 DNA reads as TGTGCCTGGAGTCGAACATACAATGAGCAGTTCTTC. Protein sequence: CAWSRTYNEQFF.

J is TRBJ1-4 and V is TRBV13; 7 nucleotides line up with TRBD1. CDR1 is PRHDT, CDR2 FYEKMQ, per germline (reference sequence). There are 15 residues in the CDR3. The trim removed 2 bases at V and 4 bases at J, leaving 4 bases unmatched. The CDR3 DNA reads TGTGCCAGCAGCTTAAGACAGGGCGGTAATGAAAAACTGTTTTTT. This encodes CASSLRQGGNEKLFF.

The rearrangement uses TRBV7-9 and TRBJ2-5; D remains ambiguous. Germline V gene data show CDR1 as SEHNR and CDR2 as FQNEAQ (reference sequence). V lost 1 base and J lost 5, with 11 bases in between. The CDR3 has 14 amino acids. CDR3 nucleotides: TGTGCCAGCAGCTTAGAACGCAGGATGGAGACCCAGTACTTC. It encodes CASSLERRMETQYF. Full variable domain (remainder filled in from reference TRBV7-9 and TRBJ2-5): DTGVSQNPRHKITKRGQNVTFRCDPISEHNRLYWYRQTLGQGPEFLTYFQNEAQLEKSRLLSDRFSAERPKGSFSTLEIQRTEQGDSAMYLCASSLERRMETQYFGPGTRLLVL.

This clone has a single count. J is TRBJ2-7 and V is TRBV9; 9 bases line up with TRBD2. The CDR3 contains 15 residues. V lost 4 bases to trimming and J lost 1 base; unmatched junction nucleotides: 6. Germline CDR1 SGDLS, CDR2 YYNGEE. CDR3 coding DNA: TGTGCCAGCAGCCCGGCTAGCGGGACATCCTACGAGCAGTACTTC. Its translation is CASSPASGTSYEQYF. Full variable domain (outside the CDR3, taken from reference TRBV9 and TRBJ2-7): DSGVTQTPKHLITATGQRVTLRCSPRSGDLSVYWYQQSLDQGLQFLIQYYNGEERAKGNILERFSAQQFPDLHSELNLSSLELGDSALYFCASSPASGTSYEQYFGPGTRLTVT.